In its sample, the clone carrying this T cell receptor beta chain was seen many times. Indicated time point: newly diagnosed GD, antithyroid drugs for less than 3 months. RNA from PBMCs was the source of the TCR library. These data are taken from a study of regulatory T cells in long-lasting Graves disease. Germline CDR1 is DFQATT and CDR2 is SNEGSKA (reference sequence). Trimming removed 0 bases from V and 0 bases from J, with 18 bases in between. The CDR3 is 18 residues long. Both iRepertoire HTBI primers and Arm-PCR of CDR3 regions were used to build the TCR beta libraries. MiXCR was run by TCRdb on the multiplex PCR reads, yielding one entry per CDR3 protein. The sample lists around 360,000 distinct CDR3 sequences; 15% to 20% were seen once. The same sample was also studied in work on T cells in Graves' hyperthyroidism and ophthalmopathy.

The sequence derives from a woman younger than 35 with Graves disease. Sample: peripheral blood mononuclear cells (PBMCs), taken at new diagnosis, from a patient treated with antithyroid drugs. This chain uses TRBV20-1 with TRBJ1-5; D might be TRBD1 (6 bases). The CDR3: CSARDRGTGHYSNQPQHF. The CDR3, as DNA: TGCAGTGCTAGAGATCGGGGAACAGGGCATTATAGCAATCAGCCCCAGCATTTT.